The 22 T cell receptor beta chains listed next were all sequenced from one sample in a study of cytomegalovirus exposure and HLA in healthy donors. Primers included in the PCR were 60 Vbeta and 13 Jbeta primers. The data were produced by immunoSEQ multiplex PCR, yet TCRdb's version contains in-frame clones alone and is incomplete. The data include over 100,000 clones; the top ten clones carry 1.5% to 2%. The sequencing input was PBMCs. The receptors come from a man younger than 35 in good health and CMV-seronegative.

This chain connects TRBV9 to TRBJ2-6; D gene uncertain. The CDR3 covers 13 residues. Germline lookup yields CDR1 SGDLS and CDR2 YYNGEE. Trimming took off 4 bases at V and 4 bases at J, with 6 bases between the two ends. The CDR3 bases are TGTGCCAGCAGCCGTTCGGGGGCCAACGTCCTGACTTTC. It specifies CASSRSGANVLTF.

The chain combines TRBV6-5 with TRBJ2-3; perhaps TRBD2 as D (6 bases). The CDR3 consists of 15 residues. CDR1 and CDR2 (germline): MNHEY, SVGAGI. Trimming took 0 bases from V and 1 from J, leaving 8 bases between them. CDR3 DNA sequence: TGTGCCAGCAGTTACTCGTGGGGGGGCACAGATACGCAGTATTTT. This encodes CASSYSWGGTDTQYF.

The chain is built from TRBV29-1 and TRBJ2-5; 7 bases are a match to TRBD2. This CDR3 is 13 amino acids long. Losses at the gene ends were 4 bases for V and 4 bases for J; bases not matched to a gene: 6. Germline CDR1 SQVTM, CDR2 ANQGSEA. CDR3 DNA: TGCAGCGTTGTATGGGACTACCCAGAGACCCAGTACTTC. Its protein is CSVVWDYPETQYF.

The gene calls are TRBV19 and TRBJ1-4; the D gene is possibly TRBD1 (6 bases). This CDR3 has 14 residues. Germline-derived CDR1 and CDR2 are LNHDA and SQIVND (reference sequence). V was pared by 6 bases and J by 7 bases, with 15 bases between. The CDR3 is CASSPQGSGEKLFF. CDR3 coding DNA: TGTGCCAGTAGCCCCCAGGGGTCCGGTGAAAAACTGTTTTTT.

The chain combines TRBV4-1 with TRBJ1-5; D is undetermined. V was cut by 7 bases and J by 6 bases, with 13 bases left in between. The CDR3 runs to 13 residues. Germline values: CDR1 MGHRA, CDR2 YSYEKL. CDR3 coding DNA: TGCGCCAGCACCCTCCAAGAGGGTCAGCCCCAGCATTTT. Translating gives CASTLQEGQPQHF.

This CDR3 reads CASSWDSKQETQYF. CDR3 DNA: TGTGCCAGCAGTTGGGACAGCAAGCAAGAGACCCAGTACTTC. The chain uses TRBV28 and TRBJ2-5; 7 positions agree with TRBD1. Germline V gene lookup returns CDR1 MDHEN and CDR2 SYDVKM. This CDR3 has 14 amino acids. J was trimmed by 2 bases and V by 4 bases; bases with no gene match: 4. Drawing the rest from reference TRBV28 and TRBJ2-5, the complete variable domain is DVKVTQSSRYLVKRTGEKVFLECVQDMDHENMFWYRQDPGLGLRLIYFSYDVKMKEKGDIPEGYSVSREKKERFSLILESASTNQTSMYLCASSWDSKQETQYFGPGTRLLVL.

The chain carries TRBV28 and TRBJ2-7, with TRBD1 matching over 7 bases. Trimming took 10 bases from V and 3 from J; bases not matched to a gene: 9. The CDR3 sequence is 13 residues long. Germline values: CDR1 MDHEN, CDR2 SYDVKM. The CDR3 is CATLRTGNYEQYF. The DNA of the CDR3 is TGTGCCACCCTCCGGACAGGAAACTACGAGCAGTACTTC.

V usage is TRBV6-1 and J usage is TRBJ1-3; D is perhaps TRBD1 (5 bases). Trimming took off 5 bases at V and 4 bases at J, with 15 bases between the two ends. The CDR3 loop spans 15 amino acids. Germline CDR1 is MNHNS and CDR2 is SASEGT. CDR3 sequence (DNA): TGTGCCAGCAGTAATCAGGCGGAGGGGGGAAACACCATATATTTT. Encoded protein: CASSNQAEGGNTIYF.

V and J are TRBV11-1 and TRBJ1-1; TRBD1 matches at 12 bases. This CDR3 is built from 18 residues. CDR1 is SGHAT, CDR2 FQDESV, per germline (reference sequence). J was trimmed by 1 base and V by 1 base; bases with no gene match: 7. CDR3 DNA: TGTGCCAGCAGCTTAGAGGGACAGGGGGCTTCTTGGAACACTGAAGCTTTCTTT. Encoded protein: CASSLEGQGASWNTEAFF.

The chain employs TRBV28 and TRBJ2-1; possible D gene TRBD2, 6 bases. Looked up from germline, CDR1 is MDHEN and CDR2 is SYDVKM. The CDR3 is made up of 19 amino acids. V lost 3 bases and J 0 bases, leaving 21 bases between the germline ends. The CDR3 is CASSFPASGRSHSYNEQFF. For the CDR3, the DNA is TGTGCCAGCAGTTTCCCAGCCAGCGGGCGAAGCCACTCCTACAATGAGCAGTTCTTC.

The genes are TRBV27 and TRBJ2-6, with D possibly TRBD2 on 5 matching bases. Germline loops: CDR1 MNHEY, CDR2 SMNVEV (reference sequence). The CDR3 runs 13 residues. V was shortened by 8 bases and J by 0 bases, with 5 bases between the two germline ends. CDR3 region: CASGSSGANVLTF. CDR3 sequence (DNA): TGTGCCAGCGGGAGCTCTGGGGCCAACGTCCTGACTTTC.

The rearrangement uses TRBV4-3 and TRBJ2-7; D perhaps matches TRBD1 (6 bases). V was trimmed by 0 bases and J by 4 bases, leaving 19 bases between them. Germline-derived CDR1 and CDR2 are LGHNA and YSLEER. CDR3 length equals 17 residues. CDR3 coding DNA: TGCGCCAGCAGCCAAGATCAGGGGACCTTCAAATTTTACGAGCAGTACTTC. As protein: CASSQDQGTFKFYEQYF.

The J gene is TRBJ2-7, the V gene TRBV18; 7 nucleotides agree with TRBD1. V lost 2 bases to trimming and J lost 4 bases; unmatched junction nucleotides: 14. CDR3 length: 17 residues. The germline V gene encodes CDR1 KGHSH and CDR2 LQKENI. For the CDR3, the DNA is TGTGCCAGCTCACCAGCTGAATGTACAGGGGAAAATTACGAGCAGTACTTC. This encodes CASSPAECTGENYEQYF.

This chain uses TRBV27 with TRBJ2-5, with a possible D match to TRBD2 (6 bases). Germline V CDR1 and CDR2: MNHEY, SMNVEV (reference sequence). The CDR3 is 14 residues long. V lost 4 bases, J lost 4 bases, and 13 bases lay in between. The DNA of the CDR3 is TGTGCCAGCAGTTCTTCCGGGACTGCAGAGACCCAGTACTTC. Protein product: CASSSSGTAETQYF.

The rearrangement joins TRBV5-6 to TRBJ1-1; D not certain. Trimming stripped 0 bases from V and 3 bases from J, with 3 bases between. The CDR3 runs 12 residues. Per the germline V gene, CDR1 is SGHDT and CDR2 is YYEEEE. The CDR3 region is CASSLGDTEAFF. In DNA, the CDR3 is TGTGCCAGCAGCTTGGGCGACACTGAAGCTTTCTTT.

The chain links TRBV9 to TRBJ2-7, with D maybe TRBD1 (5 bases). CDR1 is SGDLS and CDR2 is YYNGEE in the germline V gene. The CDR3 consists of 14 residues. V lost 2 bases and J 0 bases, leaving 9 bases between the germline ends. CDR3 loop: CASSVGRSSYEQYF. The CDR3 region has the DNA TGTGCCAGCAGCGTGGGGCGGTCCTCCTACGAGCAGTACTTC.

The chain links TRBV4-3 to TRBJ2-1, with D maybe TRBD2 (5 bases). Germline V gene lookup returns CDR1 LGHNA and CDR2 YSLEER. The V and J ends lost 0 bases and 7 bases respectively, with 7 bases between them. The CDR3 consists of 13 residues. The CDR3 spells CASSQDGGNEQFF. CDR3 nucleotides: TGCGCCAGCAGCCAAGACGGAGGAAATGAGCAGTTCTTC.

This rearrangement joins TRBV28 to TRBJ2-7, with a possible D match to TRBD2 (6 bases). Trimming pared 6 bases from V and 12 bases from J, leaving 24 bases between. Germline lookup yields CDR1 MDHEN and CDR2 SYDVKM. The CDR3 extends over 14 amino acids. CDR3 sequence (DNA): TGTGCCAGCAGGGCTCATGGGGGGATTGGCAATCGGTACTTC. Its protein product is CASRAHGGIGNRYF.

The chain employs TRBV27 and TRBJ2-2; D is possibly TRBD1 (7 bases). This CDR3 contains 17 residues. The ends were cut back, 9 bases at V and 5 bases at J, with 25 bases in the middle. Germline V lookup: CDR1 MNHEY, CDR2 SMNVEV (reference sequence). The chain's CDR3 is CASSPRAGGLITGELFF. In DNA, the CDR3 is TGTGCCAGTTCCCCCCGGGCAGGGGGGTTGATTACCGGGGAGCTGTTTTTT.

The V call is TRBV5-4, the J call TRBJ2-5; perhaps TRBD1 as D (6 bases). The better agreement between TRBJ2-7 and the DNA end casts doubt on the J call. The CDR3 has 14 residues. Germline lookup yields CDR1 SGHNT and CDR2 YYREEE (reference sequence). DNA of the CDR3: TGTGCCAGCAGCTTGGGGGACACCCCCTACGAGCAGTACTTC. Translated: CASSLGDTPYEQYF.

The CDR3 DNA follows: TGCGCCAGCAGCCCCTGGGCCTTCACAGATACGCAGTATTTT. Protein product: CASSPWAFTDTQYF. The chain uses TRBV4-3 and TRBJ2-3; D unclear. The germline V and J ends were trimmed by 4 bases and 2 bases, with 10 bases remaining between them. CDR3 length: 14 residues. From germline, CDR1 is LGHNA and CDR2 YSLEER.

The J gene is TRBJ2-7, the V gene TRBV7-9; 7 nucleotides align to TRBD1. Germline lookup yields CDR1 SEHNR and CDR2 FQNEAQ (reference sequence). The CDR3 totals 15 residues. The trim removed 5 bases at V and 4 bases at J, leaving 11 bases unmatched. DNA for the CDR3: TGTGCCAGCAGCACTGACAGGGACGGAATTTACGAGCAGTACTTC. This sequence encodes CASSTDRDGIYEQYF.